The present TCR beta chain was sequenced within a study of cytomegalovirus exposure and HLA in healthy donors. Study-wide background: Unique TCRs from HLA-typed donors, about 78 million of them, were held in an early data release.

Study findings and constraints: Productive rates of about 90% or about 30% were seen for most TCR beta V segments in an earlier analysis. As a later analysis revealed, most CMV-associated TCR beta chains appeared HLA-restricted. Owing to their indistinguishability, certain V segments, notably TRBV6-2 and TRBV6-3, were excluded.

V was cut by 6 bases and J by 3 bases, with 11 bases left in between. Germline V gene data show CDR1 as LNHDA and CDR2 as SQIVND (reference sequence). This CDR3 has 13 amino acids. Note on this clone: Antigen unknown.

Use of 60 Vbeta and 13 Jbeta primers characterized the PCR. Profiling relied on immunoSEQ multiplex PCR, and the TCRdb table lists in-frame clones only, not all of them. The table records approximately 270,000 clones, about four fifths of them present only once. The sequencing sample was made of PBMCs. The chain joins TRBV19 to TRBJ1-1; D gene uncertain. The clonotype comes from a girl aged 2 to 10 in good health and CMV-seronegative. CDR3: CASRLRRDTEAFF. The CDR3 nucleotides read TGTGCCAGTAGACTTCGACGGGACACTGAAGCTTTCTTT.